This T cell receptor (beta chain) was captured by sequencing in a study of early T cells in non-severe SARS-CoV-2 infection. Unique molecular identifiers were affixed to single, distinct cDNA molecules. Each CDR3 protein is one row after TCRdb ran MiXCR on the 5' RACE reads. Counted here are around 50,000 distinct CDR3 sequences, around 12% occurring once; the ten biggest clones make up over 3%. The CDR3 has 14 residues. Germline loops: CDR1 SGHNT, CDR2 YENEEA. V lost 2 bases, J lost 4 bases, and 2 bases stayed unmatched. This clonotype appeared many times. The V gene is TRBV11-3, the J gene TRBJ2-7, with 10 positions matching TRBD1. Material for sequencing was whole blood. This receptor was obtained from an adult who was a healthcare worker with PCR-confirmed SARS-CoV-2 infection or an uninfected control (not recorded which). CDR3 in amino acids: CASSLPGQGYEQYF. For the CDR3, the DNA is TGTGCCAGCAGCTTACCGGGACAGGGGTACGAGCAGTACTTC. The complete variable domain, with remaining parts taken from reference TRBV11-3 and TRBJ2-7, reads EAGVVQSPRYKIIEKKQPVAFWCNPISGHNTLYWYLQNLGQGPELLIRYENEEAVDDSQLPKDRFSAERLKGVDSTLKIQPAELGDSAVYLCASSLPGQGYEQYFGPGTRLTVT.